This entry is about one T cell receptor (beta chain). This clone was counted between two and nine times. This clone's antigen is unknown. Qualities for individual bases were not recorded, and no much larger clone is one base off. CDR1 and CDR2, per the germline V gene, are SGHRS and YFSETQ. The CDR3 starts with the cysteine, ends with the phenylalanine, and has 17 residues. The DNA shown is the 51-base CDR3, in frame from base 1. Clipping removes 4 bases from V and 4 bases from J, with 13 as the unmatched junction base count. The data belong to a study of blood T cell repertoires in COVID-19 (dated by TCRdb to 2020 to 2021). Some background on the complete study: Samples covering the acute and convalescent phases of COVID-19 were provided by collaborators in the United States, Italy and Spain. The material from the prospective study consisted of cDNA or gDNA derived from T cells, B-cell-depleted T cells, or PBMCs. Nearly every sample came with metadata listing a de-identified subject ID, COVID-19 status, age in years and sex. The repertoires were made available in a free public database intended to serve as a resource for research on the immune response to SARS-CoV-2. Where available, HLA class I and class II types were obtained from metadata supplied by the sample provider rather than from assay-based typing. The samples were drawn from the first 160 participants of the ongoing ImmuneRACE study and from more than 1,000 subjects provided by 6 global collaborators. Deeply sampled blood TCRbeta repertoires from subjects exposed to, actively infected with, or recovered from COVID-19 were included in the dataset. Points the paper makes about the study in general: Clinical and demographic metadata were provided uncurated, with the amount varying by source and participant.

Each collaborating institution followed its own protocols to collect whole blood in K2EDTA tubes. Collaborator samples were shipped for TCRbeta analysis as frozen whole blood, isolated PBMCs, or DNA extracted from either sample type. TCRbeta CDR3 regions were amplified from genomic DNA by means of the immunoSEQ Assay, a bias-controlled multiplex PCR. Per the authors' processing: The number of nucleated cells in each sample was estimated from the amplification of reference gene primers within the assay. To quantify the absolute abundance of each unique TCRbeta CDR3 rearrangement, sequence reads were collapsed and filtered. For each sample, productive Simpson clonality was calculated by taking the square root of Simpson's diversity index across productive rearrangements. The table comes from immuneACCESS by way of TCRdb, which keeps in-frame sequences with V and J called. Part of the clones is missing from these tables; in studies checked, under half for an unresolved V gene and the rest for unknown reasons. The DNA was the basis for D and trimming; V, J and clone size are from that table. The sample records around 120,000 clones, 69% of which are singletons. The ten most abundant clones make up 2% to 2.5% of the sample.

The sequenced sample consisted of peripheral blood. The chain links TRBV5-1 with TRBJ1-2, with 10 bases in between that match TRBD1. This sequence was found in a woman aged 70-85 years with acute or convalescent COVID-19. The CDR3 here reads CASSPEGDRGGLYGYTF. At the DNA level, the sequence is TGCGCCAGCAGCCCCGAAGGGGACAGGGGAGGACTCTATGGCTACACCTTC.